The entry below gives a single TCR beta chain sequence along with its context. Its antigen is currently unknown. The data originate from a study of post-analysis software for immune sequencing data. Regarding the study as a whole: Included in a set of roughly five TRBV segments more frequent in patients than controls were TRBV5-6, TRBV5-1 and TRBV20-1.

V gave up 3 bases and J gave up 10 bases, with 13 bases separating them. The V gene's germline CDR1 is SEHNR and CDR2 FQNEAQ (reference sequence). This CDR3 is 13 amino acids long. Libraries were made from TCR beta cDNA, and they carried unique molecular identifiers. T cells numbering roughly 0.95 to 10 million gave rise to 500,000 to 600,000 cDNA molecules. TCRdb independently ran MiXCR on the PCR reads; one entry per CDR3 protein. The table shows roughly 800,000 distinct CDR3 sequences, with about 43% occurring only once. Sequencing was performed on blood. The V and J genes are TRBV7-9 and TRBJ2-1; D remains unclear. The source of this sequence is a girl under 18 with multiple sclerosis. The CDR3 protein is CASSFIGLGEQFF. Written as DNA, the CDR3 is TGTGCCAGCAGCTTCATTGGTTTGGGGGAGCAGTTCTTC.